Each of the 27 T cell receptor beta chains below was sequenced from the same sample in a study of vaccination effects on CD4 cells after COVID-19. Measured with immunoSEQ multiplex PCR; TCRdb has only the in-frame clones, and not every one. The sample has 45,000 to 55,000 clones; 55% to 75% are singletons. These receptors lack a known antigen. Following an approximately eleven-day culture, CD4+ T cells were purified. Participants were vaccinated with two doses of either the BNT162b2 or mRNA-1273 vaccine. Material: CD4+ T cells from PBMCs cultured without peptide, obtained after COVID-19 vaccination. These receptors were taken from a human donor who received a COVID-19 vaccine.

The rearrangement uses TRBV5-4 and TRBJ2-1; 8 bases are a match to TRBD2. J gave up 3 bases and V 0 bases, and 8 bases lay outside the gene matches. The CDR3 is made up of 17 amino acids. The germline gives CDR1 SGHNT, CDR2 YYREEE (reference sequence). In DNA form, the CDR3 reads TGTGCCAGCAGCTTGGAGGGCGGGACTAGGTACTACAATGAGCAGTTCTTC. Translation: CASSLEGGTRYYNEQFF.

CDR3 residues: CASSSQGWDTDTQYF. CDR3 DNA: TGCGCCAGCAGCTCACAGGGGTGGGACACAGATACGCAGTATTTT. The V call is TRBV5-1, the J call TRBJ2-3; 7 bases line up with TRBD1. Germline assignment: CDR1 SGHRS and CDR2 YFSETQ. The CDR3 consists of 15 residues. Trimming at V came to 3 bases and at J to 2 bases, leaving 6 bases not matched to a gene. Full variable domain (outside the CDR3, taken from reference TRBV5-1 and TRBJ2-3): KAGVTQTPRYLIKTRGQQVTLSCSPISGHRSVSWYQQTPGQGLQFLFEYFSETQRNKGNFPGRFSGRQFSNSRSEMNVSTLELGDSALYLCASSSQGWDTDTQYFGPGTRLTVL.

The chain couples TRBV20-1 to TRBJ1-4; D is undetermined. The CDR3 consists of 14 residues. The V gene's germline CDR1 is DFQATT and CDR2 SNEGSKA (reference sequence). The V and J ends lost 3 bases and 0 bases respectively, with 8 bases between them. The CDR3 here is CSASDPATNEKLFF. CDR3 coding DNA: TGCAGTGCTAGTGACCCAGCAACTAATGAAAAACTGTTTTTT.

This clone was seen a few times. V usage is TRBV6-4 and J usage is TRBJ2-1, with 8 bases identical to TRBD1. V lost 3 bases, J lost 7 bases, and 8 bases stayed unmatched. Germline CDR1 is MRHNA and CDR2 is SNTAGT. CDR3 size: 15 residues. The CDR3 DNA is TGTGCCAGCAGTGATGGACAGGGAAACTCTAATGAGCAGTTCTTC. Its translation: CASSDGQGNSNEQFF.

This clone was counted once. V is TRBV6-5 and J is TRBJ1-1, with unresolved D. Germline V lookup: CDR1 MNHEY, CDR2 SVGAGI. Deletions cut 0 bases from V and 1 base from J, with 12 bases between. The CDR3 runs 16 residues. CDR3: CASSYSKRARNTEAFF. For the CDR3, the DNA is TGTGCCAGCAGTTACTCGAAAAGGGCACGGAACACTGAAGCTTTCTTT.

CDR3 in amino acids: CASSVDPSGNEQFF. The CDR3 nucleotides are TGTGCCAGCAGTGTTGACCCGTCGGGGAATGAGCAGTTCTTC. The chain links TRBV2 to TRBJ2-1; the D gene is possibly TRBD2 (5 bases). Germline V gene lookup returns CDR1 SNHLY and CDR2 FYNNEI. Trimming shortened V by 4 bases and J by 7 bases, and 14 bases separated the two germline ends. CDR3 size: 14 residues. Combining the CDR3 with reference TRBV2 and TRBJ2-1 gives the whole variable domain EPEVTQTPSHQVTQMGQEVILRCVPISNHLYFYWYRQILGQKVEFLVSFYNNEISEKSEIFDDQFSVERPDGSNFTLKIRSTKLEDSAMYFCASSVDPSGNEQFFGPGTRLTVL.

The chain employs TRBV18 and TRBJ1-1; D unclear. From germline, CDR1 is KGHSH and CDR2 LQKENI. V lost 1 base to trimming and J lost 1 base, with 4 bases between them. The CDR3 consists of 13 residues. The CDR3 DNA reads TGTGCCAGCTCACCACGCCAGAACACTGAAGCTTTCTTT. Its translation is CASSPRQNTEAFF.

The chain uses TRBV19 and TRBJ2-1; D call uncertain. V was cut by 5 bases and J by 0 bases, with 14 bases left in between. CDR3 length equals 16 residues. CDR1 is LNHDA, CDR2 SQIVND, per germline (reference sequence). The CDR3 coding sequence is TGTGCCAGTAGTGACATCGCCTTTAACTCCTACAATGAGCAGTTCTTC. It yields the protein CASSDIAFNSYNEQFF.

This chain uses TRBV15 with TRBJ2-3; D remains unclear. The CDR3 runs to 14 residues. Germline lookup yields CDR1 LNHNV and CDR2 YYDKDF (reference sequence). V was shortened by 7 bases and J by 2 bases, with 13 bases between the two germline ends. CDR3 region: CATTQNSNTDTQYF. For the CDR3, the DNA is TGTGCCACCACCCAGAACAGTAACACAGATACGCAGTATTTT.

Note on this clone: Other DNA sequences within the sample encode an identical CDR3. The chain links TRBV15 to TRBJ2-5; D is undetermined. The V gene's germline CDR1 is LNHNV and CDR2 YYDKDF (reference sequence). The CDR3 is 12 residues long. V was trimmed by 0 bases and J by 5 bases, leaving 4 bases between them. CDR3: CATSRDIETQYF. The CDR3, as DNA: TGTGCCACCAGCAGAGACATTGAGACCCAGTACTTC.

V and J are TRBV7-2 and TRBJ1-6; D call uncertain. Trimming removed 1 base at V and 9 bases at J, with 10 bases between. The CDR3 runs 14 residues. Germline CDR1 is SGHTA and CDR2 is FQGNSA. CDR3 in amino acids: CASSLVDGPSPLHF. In DNA form, the CDR3 reads TGTGCCAGCAGCTTAGTTGACGGCCCTTCACCCCTCCACTTT. The full variable domain, rest sourced from reference TRBV7-2 and TRBJ1-6, is GAGVSQSPSNKVTEKGKDVELRCDPISGHTALYWYRQSLGQGLEFLIYFQGNSAPDKSGLPSDRFSAERTGGSVSTLTIQRTQQEDSAVYLCASSLVDGPSPLHFGNGTRLTVT.

The V gene is TRBV19, the J gene TRBJ1-2; a weak D match, TRBD1 (5 bases). CDR1 and CDR2 from the germline V gene are LNHDA and SQIVND (reference sequence). The CDR3 is 14 residues long. Trimming took off 3 bases at V and 4 bases at J, with 12 bases between the two ends. The CDR3 sequence is CASSMGGLGYGYTF. CDR3 nucleotides: TGTGCCAGTAGTATGGGGGGACTGGGCTATGGCTACACCTTC.

The V gene is TRBV29-1, the J gene TRBJ1-1, with 10 bases lining up with TRBD1. V gave up 5 bases and J gave up 5 bases; unmatched junction bases: 5. Per germline, CDR1 SQVTM and CDR2 ANQGSEA. The CDR3 is made up of 13 amino acids. The CDR3 is CSVSDRGRTEAFF. In DNA form, the CDR3 reads TGCAGCGTTTCTGACAGGGGGCGGACTGAAGCTTTCTTT.

This chain uses TRBV6-5 with TRBJ2-1; 9 nucleotides match TRBD2. The CDR3 loop spans 16 amino acids. The germline gives CDR1 MNHEY, CDR2 SVGAGI. After removal of 0 bases from V and 10 bases from J, the junction contained 10 bases not matched to a gene. Here the CDR3 reads CASSYSWAGGPGEQFF. Written as DNA, the CDR3 is TGTGCCAGCAGTTACTCCTGGGCGGGAGGGCCGGGAGAGCAGTTCTTC.

The chain couples TRBV10-1 to TRBJ1-6; D is undetermined. The germline gives CDR1 WNHNN, CDR2 SYGVQD (reference sequence). The CDR3 spans 14 residues. Trimming left V 0 bases short and J 7 bases short, with 7 bases between. The CDR3 reads CASSESLINSPLHF. The CDR3 DNA reads TGCGCCAGCAGTGAGTCGTTAATAAATTCACCCCTCCACTTT.

In nucleotides, the CDR3 is TGTGCCAGTAAGGGGCGAAAGACCCAGTACTTC. Translating gives CASKGRKTQYF. The chain couples TRBV19 to TRBJ2-5; TRBD1 might be the D (5 bases). V lost 7 bases to trimming and J lost 6 bases, with 9 bases between them. The CDR3 runs to 11 residues. Germline CDR1 is LNHDA and CDR2 is SQIVND (reference sequence).

This chain links TRBV21-1 with TRBJ1-4; the table assigns TRBD1, which was not confirmed against the DNA. TRBV21-1 is listed as a pseudogene. This CDR3 contains 18 residues. The CDR3 sequence: CASSKALGTGGAGEKLFF. The CDR3 DNA follows: TGTGCCAGCAGCAAAGCGCTTGGGACAGGGGGCGCAGGAGAAAAACTGTTTTTT.

In this sample, this clone turned up a few times. The chain recombines TRBV5-5 with TRBJ2-2; D not resolved. The CDR3 is 14 residues long. In germline, CDR1 is SGHKS, CDR2 YYEKEE (reference sequence). V was shortened by 2 bases and J by 7 bases, with 12 bases between the two germline ends. The CDR3 DNA is TGTGCCAGCAGCTTTCCTTCCGGGTTCGGGGAGCTGTTTTTT. It specifies CASSFPSGFGELFF.

The J gene is TRBJ2-3, the V gene TRBV5-1, with D possibly TRBD2 on 5 matching bases. V was clipped by 2 bases and J by 2 bases, with 9 bases between them. Germline V lookup: CDR1 SGHRS, CDR2 YFSETQ. CDR3 length: 14 residues. The CDR3 DNA reads as TGCGCCAGCAGCTTCGGGGAATCCACAGATACGCAGTATTTT. This translates into CASSFGESTDTQYF.

V is TRBV10-3 and J is TRBJ2-3; 9 bases map to TRBD1. Germline V gene data show CDR1 as ENHRY and CDR2 as SYGVKD. The trim removed 2 bases at V and 4 bases at J, leaving 7 bases unmatched. The CDR3 has 16 residues. The CDR3 DNA reads as TGTGCCATCAGTGAGGGAGGGGGGACAGGGTCAGATACGCAGTATTTT. Protein sequence: CAISEGGGTGSDTQYF.

The chain has TRBV9 and TRBJ1-3; D not certain. Germline V CDR1 and CDR2: SGDLS, YYNGEE. CDR3 length equals 14 residues. The V gene lost 0 bases and the J gene lost 3 bases, with 7 bases spanning the gap. CDR3 sequence: CASSVGQIGNTIYF. In nucleotides, the CDR3 is TGTGCCAGCAGCGTAGGGCAGATTGGAAACACCATATATTTT.

The chain carries TRBV14 and TRBJ2-5; maybe TRBD1 (5 bases). CDR1 and CDR2 (germline): SGHDN, FVKESK. The CDR3 spans 15 residues. Trimming shortened V by 4 bases and J by 4 bases, and 16 bases separated the two germline ends. The CDR3 nucleotides are TGTGCCAGCAGCCTACCACAGGCGACCGGAGAGACCCAGTACTTC. This encodes CASSLPQATGETQYF.

This rearrangement joins TRBV3-1 (or the pseudogene TRBV3-2) to TRBJ1-2; tentative D call: TRBD1 (6 bases). This CDR3 is 17 amino acids long. CDR1 and CDR2 from the germline V gene are LGHDT and YNNKEL (reference sequence). V lost 4 bases, J lost 4 bases, and 22 bases lay in between. The CDR3 nucleotides are TGTGCCAGCAGCCCTGGACAGTCCTCTATGGGGTCCTATGGCTACACCTTC. Its protein is CASSPGQSSMGSYGYTF.

V gene TRBV18 combines with J gene TRBJ1-2; a possible D gene is TRBD1 (6 bases). Germline V gene data show CDR1 as KGHSH and CDR2 as LQKENI. Trimming left V 8 bases short and J 4 bases short, with 20 bases between. The CDR3 is made up of 15 amino acids. The CDR3 is CASARDTRDRYGYTF. DNA of the CDR3: TGTGCCAGCGCCAGGGACACGAGGGATCGCTATGGCTACACCTTC.

CDR3 sequence (DNA): TGCGCCAGCAGCCGCCGGACAGGGAACACTGAAGCTTTCTTT. Protein: CASSRRTGNTEAFF. V is TRBV5-1 and J is TRBJ1-1; TRBD1 aligns across 7 bases. V lost 4 bases to trimming and J lost 1 base; unmatched junction nucleotides: 4. The germline V gene encodes CDR1 SGHRS and CDR2 YFSETQ. This CDR3 has 14 residues.

J is TRBJ2-1 and V is TRBV6-4; a weak D match, TRBD2 (6 bases). Trimming left V 6 bases short and J 9 bases short, with 27 bases between. The CDR3 loop spans 17 amino acids. Germline V gives CDR1 MRHNA, CDR2 SNTAGT. The CDR3 region is CASRGSTSLGDQVEQFF. CDR3 coding DNA: TGTGCCAGCAGAGGCTCAACTAGCTTAGGGGACCAAGTTGAGCAGTTCTTC.

This clone was recorded once. The genes are TRBV25-1 and TRBJ1-6; TRBD1 is a possible D gene (6 bases). Trimming left V 4 bases short and J 10 bases short, with 23 bases between. Germline lookup yields CDR1 MGHDK and CDR2 SYGVNS. CDR3 length equals 17 residues. The CDR3 here is CASSVLTGTGGGSPLHF. Here the CDR3 DNA reads TGTGCCAGCAGTGTACTCACAGGGACGGGAGGTGGATCACCCCTCCACTTT.